This T cell receptor (beta chain) is drawn from a study of PD-1 blockade in classical Hodgkin lymphoma. General observations from the study: The authors excluded patients who started nivolumab under 1 year after ASCT. The CD4+ diversity rise by C4D1 was clearest in complete responders.

The data were produced by immunoSEQ multiplex PCR, yet TCRdb's version contains in-frame clones alone and is incomplete. The table has under 95,000 clones, roughly 91% seen once. The length of the CDR3 is 15 residues. Per the germline V gene, CDR1 is SGHRS and CDR2 is YFSETQ. The germline V and J ends were trimmed by 1 base and 0 bases, with 10 bases remaining between them. With respect to this clone: The antigen is not known.

After autologous stem cell transplantation all patients relapsed, and prior brentuximab vedotin exposure differed between cohorts. The input for sequencing was peripheral blood mononuclear cells (PBMCs), taken before the second cycle of nivolumab. The J gene is TRBJ2-5, the V gene TRBV5-1, with a weak D call TRBD2 (5 bases). This clonotype was obtained from a human donor with classical Hodgkin lymphoma. DNA of the CDR3: TGCGCCAGCAGCTTGTCCGGACTGTACCAAGAGACCCAGTACTTC. Protein: CASSLSGLYQETQYF.